The subject of this entry is one TCR beta chain. Its antigen is not known. This specimen belongs to a study of PD-1 blockade in classical Hodgkin lymphoma. Overall study findings and caveats: Whatever underlies the repertoire differences (possibly disease activity or prior therapy) remains undefined. There was a significant rise in CD4+ TCR diversity by C4D1, with no such rise for CD8+.

V was shortened by 6 bases and J by 3 bases, with 9 bases between the two germline ends. This CDR3 is built from 12 residues. The germline V gene encodes CDR1 MNHNY and CDR2 SVGAGI (reference sequence). Using immunoSEQ multiplex PCR, the repertoire was profiled, and TCRdb retains in-frame clones only, with some absent. In the table there are 50,000 to 65,000 clones, more than 75% of which are singletons. Every one of the patients relapsed after autologous stem cell transplantation (brentuximab vedotin exposure was variable). Sequences were derived from peripheral blood mononuclear cells (PBMCs), sampled before the second cycle of nivolumab. The clonotype comes from a human donor with classical Hodgkin lymphoma. The gene calls are TRBV6-6 and TRBJ2-7; tentatively, D is TRBD1 or TRBD2 (6 bases each). CDR3 in amino acids: CASRRDNYEQYF. The DNA of the CDR3 is TGTGCCAGCAGGCGGGACAACTACGAGCAGTACTTC.